The 19 T cell receptor beta chains below were found in one sample sequenced in a study of OX40 agonist ivuxolimab in advanced cancers. Method: immunoSEQ multiplex PCR; TCRdb's copy keeps in-frame clones and lacks some. The sample comprises some 87,000 clones, 94% of which are singletons, and approximately 10% rests with the top ten. The sequencing here drew on CD4+ or CD8+ T cells sorted from blood, taken in a trial of the OX40 agonist ivuxolimab. Receptors were obtained from an adult with an advanced solid tumor such as melanoma, head and neck, liver or kidney cancer.

The CDR3 DNA sequence: TGTGCCAGCAGCTTATCTAACAGGCAGGCATCCCGGGTCCATGAGCAGTTCTTC. Translation gives CASSLSNRQASRVHEQFF. The rearrangement links TRBV7-9 to TRBJ2-1; tentatively, D is TRBD1 (5 bases). The CDR3 sequence is 18 residues long. Trimming shortened V by 2 bases and J by 8 bases, and 25 bases separated the two germline ends. Per the germline V gene, CDR1 is SEHNR and CDR2 is FQNEAQ (reference sequence).

This chain uses TRBV6-5 with TRBJ2-7; TRBD2 agrees at 15 bases. CDR3 length: 15 residues. V dropped 5 bases and J dropped 4; count of bases not matched to a gene: 3. CDR1 MNHEY and CDR2 SVGAGI come from the germline V gene. The CDR3 sequence: CASSVGTSGRYEQYF. DNA of the CDR3: TGTGCCAGCAGTGTTGGGACTAGCGGGAGGTACGAGCAGTACTTC.

The rearrangement uses TRBV5-1 and TRBJ1-1, with a tentative D call TRBD1 (6 bases). Germline CDR1 and CDR2: SGHRS and YFSETQ. The CDR3 loop spans 15 amino acids. V lost 0 bases and J lost 7, with 16 bases in between. CDR3 protein: CASSLAAGEGNEAFF. The DNA of the CDR3 is TGCGCCAGCAGCTTGGCGGCAGGGGAGGGGAATGAAGCTTTCTTT.

The V and J genes are TRBV15 and TRBJ2-1; 12 bases line up with TRBD2. The V gene's germline CDR1 is LNHNV and CDR2 YYDKDF (reference sequence). The CDR3 contains 18 residues. The V gene end was trimmed by 1 base and the J gene end by 6 bases; junction bases not matched to a gene: 10. CDR3 nucleotides: TGTGCCACCAGCAGAGGGCTAGCGGGAGGGCTCCCTATCAATGAGCAGTTCTTC. Amino acids: CATSRGLAGGLPINEQFF.

This chain connects TRBV29-1 to TRBJ2-2; maybe TRBD1 (6 bases). CDR3 length equals 14 residues. Trimming pared 2 bases from V and 4 bases from J, leaving 11 bases between. The V gene's germline CDR1 is SQVTM and CDR2 ANQGSEA. CDR3: CSVEQGFSTGELFF. In nucleotides, the CDR3 is TGCAGCGTTGAACAGGGGTTCTCCACCGGGGAGCTGTTTTTT.

The CDR3 DNA sequence: TGTGCCAGCAGTCCAAAGCCGGACAGGATTATCACAGGCAATCAGCCCCAGCATTTT. Residues: CASSPKPDRIITGNQPQHF. The chain carries TRBV27 and TRBJ1-5; 7 bases line up with TRBD1. There are 19 residues in the CDR3. Germline CDR1 is MNHEY and CDR2 is SMNVEV (reference sequence). Trimming cost V 5 bases and J 2 bases; bases outside gene matches: 18.

V is TRBV2 and J is TRBJ1-5, with TRBD1 identical over 9 bases. Germline V gene lookup returns CDR1 SNHLY and CDR2 FYNNEI. V shed 5 bases and J 0 bases; nucleotides not matched to a gene: 2. There are 15 residues in the CDR3. The CDR3 nucleotides are TGTGCCAGCAGTAACAGGGGGCTTAGCAATCAGCCCCAGCATTTT. Protein sequence: CASSNRGLSNQPQHF. Full variable domain (missing parts from reference TRBV2 and TRBJ1-5): EPEVTQTPSHQVTQMGQEVILRCVPISNHLYFYWYRQILGQKVEFLVSFYNNEISEKSEIFDDQFSVERPDGSNFTLKIRSTKLEDSAMYFCASSNRGLSNQPQHFGDGTRLSIL.

This chain connects TRBV10-1 to TRBJ2-7, with TRBD2 matching 10 bases. The CDR3 is made up of 14 amino acids. The germline gives CDR1 WNHNN, CDR2 SYGVQD (reference sequence). Germline trimming cut 7 bases from V and 3 bases from J; bases unmatched to any gene: 6. For the CDR3, the DNA is TGCGCCAGCAACCCTAGCGGGAGCAACTACGAGCAGTACTTC. Translated, it gives CASNPSGSNYEQYF.

This chain's CDR3 is CASSLGQFEQYF. CDR3 DNA: TGTGCCAGCAGCCTGGGACAGTTCGAGCAGTACTTC. V usage is TRBV5-6 and J usage is TRBJ2-7, with TRBD1 matching over 7 bases. CDR1 and CDR2 (germline): SGHDT, YYEEEE. The CDR3 contains 12 residues. The J segment lost 6 bases and the V segment lost 4 bases, leaving 4 bases of the junction unmatched. Full variable domain (missing parts from reference TRBV5-6 and TRBJ2-7): DAGVTQSPTHLIKTRGQQVTLRCSPKSGHDTVSWYQQALGQGPQFIFQYYEEEERQRGNFPDRFSGHQFPNYSSELNVNALLLGDSALYLCASSLGQFEQYFGPGTRLTVT.

This clone came up a few times. This sequence joins TRBV4-3 and TRBJ2-2; the match to TRBD1 covers 12 bases. The junction had 3 bases not matched to a gene; V was cut back by 3 bases and J by 7 bases. The germline gives CDR1 LGHNA, CDR2 YSLEER. The CDR3 has 15 residues. CDR3 bases: TGCGCCAGCAGCCAGTGGGACAGGGGGCACGGGGAGCTGTTTTTT. It specifies CASSQWDRGHGELFF.

This clone was counted once. This chain uses TRBV28 with TRBJ2-7, with 7 nucleotides matching TRBD2. Trimming at V came to 6 bases and at J to 4 bases, leaving 15 bases not matched to a gene. Germline assignment: CDR1 MDHEN and CDR2 SYDVKM. The CDR3 length is 16 residues. CDR3 protein: CASSTLPGREIYEQYF. In nucleotides, the CDR3 is TGTGCCAGCAGCACCTTACCGGGGCGGGAGATTTACGAGCAGTACTTC.

The chain joins TRBV5-4 to TRBJ2-7, with 7 bases aligning to TRBD1. This CDR3 comprises 14 residues. From germline, CDR1 is SGHNT and CDR2 YYREEE (reference sequence). V lost 1 base to trimming and J lost 5 bases; unmatched junction nucleotides: 6. This chain's CDR3 is CASSLSARGNEQYF. CDR3 DNA: TGTGCCAGCAGCTTGTCTGCCAGGGGGAACGAGCAGTACTTC.

This chain uses TRBV5-1 with TRBJ2-1; 8 nucleotides line up with TRBD2. CDR3 length: 20 residues. The ends lost 0 bases at V and 0 bases at J; junction bases unmatched: 14. Germline assignment: CDR1 SGHRS and CDR2 YFSETQ. The CDR3 nucleotides read TGCGCCAGCAGCTTGGTACTGATAGCGGGACACTCAGGCTCCTACAATGAGCAGTTCTTC. Its protein product is CASSLVLIAGHSGSYNEQFF.

The gene calls are TRBV7-3 and TRBJ2-5; unclear D gene. The CDR3 runs to 13 residues. V lost 5 bases and J lost 1, with 8 bases in between. Germline V gene data show CDR1 as SGHTA and CDR2 as FQGTGA. CDR3 residues: CASSPDVQETQYF. CDR3 sequence (DNA): TGTGCCAGCAGCCCGGACGTCCAAGAGACCCAGTACTTC. The full variable domain, its missing parts supplied by reference TRBV7-3 and TRBJ2-5, is GAGVSQTPSNKVTEKGKYVELRCDPISGHTALYWYRQSLGQGPEFLIYFQGTGAADDSGLPNDRFFAVRPEGSVSTLKIQRTERGDSAVYLCASSPDVQETQYFGPGTRLLVL.

The chain has TRBV9 and TRBJ2-3, with 14 bases lining up with TRBD2. Germline V gives CDR1 SGDLS, CDR2 YYNGEE. The CDR3 extends over 16 amino acids. Trimming cost V 3 bases and J 3 bases; bases outside gene matches: 3. Here the CDR3 DNA reads TGTGCCAGCAGCGAGACTAGCGGGAGGGGGACAGATACGCAGTATTTT. It translates to CASSETSGRGTDTQYF.

Turning to this clone: The sample has other DNA sequences that encode this CDR3 too. The V call is TRBV27, the J call TRBJ1-1; D is undetermined. Germline V gene data show CDR1 as MNHEY and CDR2 as SMNVEV (reference sequence). The CDR3 is 11 amino acids. Between the trimmed V and J ends, which lost 0 bases and 7 bases, there was a span of 3 bases. For the CDR3, the DNA is TGTGCCAGCAGTTTATCGGGTGAAGCTTTCTTT. Amino acid sequence: CASSLSGEAFF.

The V call is TRBV19, the J call TRBJ2-1, with unresolved D. With 3 bases removed from V and 0 bases from J, the gap between germline ends came to 9 bases. The CDR3 sequence is 15 residues long. Germline loops: CDR1 LNHDA, CDR2 SQIVND (reference sequence). The CDR3 DNA follows: TGTGCCAGTAGTATGGTCACAAACTCCTACAATGAGCAGTTCTTC. Encoded protein: CASSMVTNSYNEQFF. Filled out from reference TRBV19 and TRBJ2-1, the complete variable domain reads DGGITQSPKYLFRKEGQNVTLSCEQNLNHDAMYWYRQDPGQGLRLIYYSQIVNDFQKGDIAEGYSVSREKKESFPLTVTSAQKNPTAFYLCASSMVTNSYNEQFFGPGTRLTVL.

The rearrangement joins TRBV7-9 to TRBJ2-3; D not certain. V was pared by 4 bases and J by 8 bases, with 10 bases between. CDR1 is SEHNR and CDR2 is FQNEAQ in the germline V gene (reference sequence). The CDR3 has 12 residues. CDR3 sequence reads: CASSSGWGTQYF. CDR3 sequence (DNA): TGTGCCAGCAGCTCCGGGTGGGGTACGCAGTATTTT.

This chain uses TRBV6-5 with TRBJ2-7, with D unresolved. Germline loops: CDR1 MNHEY, CDR2 SVGAGI. The CDR3 extends over 11 amino acids. V was pared by 6 bases and J by 6 bases, with 9 bases between. CDR3 protein: CASSPISEQYF. CDR3 in DNA: TGTGCCAGCAGCCCGATATCCGAGCAGTACTTC.